Here is one T cell receptor beta chain with its context. Its recognized antigen is unknown. It may be a read error: a sequence one base away is much more abundant. The sample is drawn from a study of T cell repertoires in cytomegalovirus infection (dated 2019 in TCRdb). Broadly, across the study: Donor HLA type was relevant to the analysis, because carriage of CMV infection together with the matching HLA type was indicated by public TCR beta signatures.

The paper's findings and limits, for the study overall: Carriers of CMV infection plus the relevant HLA type were discriminated by the cumulative frequency of public TCR beta family members in the study cohort and in an independent approximately 400-donor cohort. The ex vivo response was dominated by HLA-C-restricted CMV-specific TCR beta clonotypes, and the single most frequent clonotype in two of eight donors was supplied by these HLA-C-restricted clonotypes.

Sequencing instrument: Illumina HiSeq 1500. TCRdb trimmed public reads at Q25 via fastp, called clones via MiXCR and kept in-frame beta chains. Each entry is one CDR3 protein sequence, shown with its most common DNA and genes. The sample has some 600,000 distinct CDR3 sequences on record, roughly 24% of them singletons. The top ten hold less than 10% of the sample. In the germline V gene, CDR1 corresponds to SGHTA and CDR2 to FQGTGA. The CDR3 covers 13 residues, taking in both the cysteine and the phenylalanine. Only the CDR3 DNA stays, 39 bases, in frame from base 1. Trimming costs V 4 bases and J 3 bases, and their ends lie 10 bases apart.

Sequencing input: CD8+ T cells from PBMCs. This chain is built from TRBV7-3 and TRBJ2-7, with the D gene possibly TRBD1 or TRBD2, each one fitting 5 bases. The origin of this receptor is a human donor in good health (CMV status not recorded). Some clones in this sample may be carry-over from other donors' samples. The CDR3 corresponds to CASSSGPNYEQYF. The DNA reads as follows: TGTGCCAGCAGCTCGGGACCGAACTACGAGCAGTACTTC.